What follows is one T cell receptor (beta chain) and its context. Looked up from germline, CDR1 is DFQATT and CDR2 is SNEGSKA (reference sequence). This CDR3 comprises 14 residues. After removal of 3 bases from V and 3 bases from J, the junction contained 7 bases not matched to a gene. The sample belongs to a study of control samples from healthy donors and cancer patients. Generated by immunoSEQ multiplex PCR, the TCRdb table keeps only in-frame clones and is missing some. The sample holds more than 100,000 clones; 91% are singletons and the top ten take 7.8%. What was sequenced was blood. This TCR came from a woman younger than 30 in good health. V is TRBV20-1 and J is TRBJ1-1, with TRBD1 matching over 7 bases. The DNA for the CDR3 is TGCAGTGCTAGTTTTAGGACAGGTTACACTGAAGCTTTCTTT. It translates to CSASFRTGYTEAFF.